This T cell receptor (beta chain) was recovered during a study of T-cell memory formation after mild COVID-19. Findings of the study overall: Mostly located in CM and EM were contracting CD4+ clones, with contracting CD8+ clones located in EMRA. Within pre-infection memory, some responding clones were found, suggesting cross-reactive memory joined. Clones from the second wave (peaking day 37) had unconfirmed SARS-CoV-2 specificity.

This clonotype was observed a handful of times. What it binds is not known. TCRdb reprocessed the 5' RACE reads via MiXCR and lists one record per CDR3 protein. The sample has 300,000 to 400,000 distinct CDR3 sequences, approximately 14% seen once. Trimming removed 0 bases from V and 3 bases from J, with 17 bases in between. Germline V gives CDR1 SEHNR, CDR2 FQNEAQ (reference sequence). The CDR3 length is 17 residues. This TCR was recovered from a man between 18 and 35 years old who had mild COVID-19 (a few samples of this study predate the infection). Cell type and time point are not known. This chain connects TRBV7-9 to TRBJ1-1; D is ambiguous. Material for sequencing was PBMCs or a T cell subset sorted from them (not recorded which). DNA of the CDR3: TGTGCCAGCAGCTTAGCGCGGACTAAAAGTAATTACACTGAAGCTTTCTTT. It translates to CASSLARTKSNYTEAFF.